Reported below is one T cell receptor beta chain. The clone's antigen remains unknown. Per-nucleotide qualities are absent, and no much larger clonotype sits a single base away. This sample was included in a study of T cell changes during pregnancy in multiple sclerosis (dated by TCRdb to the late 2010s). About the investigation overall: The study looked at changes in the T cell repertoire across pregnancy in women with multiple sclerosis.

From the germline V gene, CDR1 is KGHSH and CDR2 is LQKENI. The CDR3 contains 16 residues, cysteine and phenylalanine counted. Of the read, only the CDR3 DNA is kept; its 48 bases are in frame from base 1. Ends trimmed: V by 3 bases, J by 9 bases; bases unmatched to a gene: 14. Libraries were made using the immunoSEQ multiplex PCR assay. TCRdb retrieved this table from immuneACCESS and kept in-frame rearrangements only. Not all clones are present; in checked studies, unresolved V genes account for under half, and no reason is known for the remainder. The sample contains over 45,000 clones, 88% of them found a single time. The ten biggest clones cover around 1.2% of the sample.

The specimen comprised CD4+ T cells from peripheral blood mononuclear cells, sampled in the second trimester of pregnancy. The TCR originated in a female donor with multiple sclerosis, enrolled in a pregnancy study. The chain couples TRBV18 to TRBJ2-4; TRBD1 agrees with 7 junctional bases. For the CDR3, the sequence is CASSPLWRQGGPIQYF. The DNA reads TGTGCCAGCTCACCCCTTTGGAGACAGGGTGGTCCCATTCAGTACTTC. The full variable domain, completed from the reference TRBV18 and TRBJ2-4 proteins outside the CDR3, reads NAGVMQNPRHLVRRRGQEARLRCSPMKGHSHVYWYRQLPEEGLKFMVYLQKENIIDESGMPKERFSAEFPKEGPSILRIQQVVRGDSAAYFCASSPLWRQGGPIQYFGAGTRLSVL.